What follows is one T cell receptor beta chain and its context. The target antigen is unknown. This sample stems from a study of shared clonotypes between healthy human individuals. Across the study: CD4 naive and CD4 memory each took three plates per donor, while CD8 naive took two and CD8 memory one.

Findings and limits, study-wide: The study sampled only blood, and tissue repertoires likely differ. Sequencing depth was expected to influence donor clonotype sharing.

Measured with immunoSEQ multiplex PCR; TCRdb has only the in-frame clones, and not every one. The data contain more than 1.2 million clones, around 98.5% of them singletons. Recent acute infections and vaccinations were absent in the healthy HIV-negative adult donors. The receptor was derived from a man aged 25-45 years in good health. Input material: naive CD4+ T cells sorted from blood. The subset: CD45RA+ positively selected.

The CDR3 reads CASSFNQPWDVQAFF. DNA for the CDR3: TGTGCCAGCAGCTTTAATCAACCGTGGGACGTGCAGGCTTTCTTT. This sequence joins TRBV5-5 and TRBJ1-1; D is perhaps TRBD1 (5 bases). CDR3 size: 15 residues. Germline V CDR1 and CDR2: SGHKS, YYEKEE (reference sequence). Trimming removed 2 bases at V and 11 bases at J, with 22 bases between.